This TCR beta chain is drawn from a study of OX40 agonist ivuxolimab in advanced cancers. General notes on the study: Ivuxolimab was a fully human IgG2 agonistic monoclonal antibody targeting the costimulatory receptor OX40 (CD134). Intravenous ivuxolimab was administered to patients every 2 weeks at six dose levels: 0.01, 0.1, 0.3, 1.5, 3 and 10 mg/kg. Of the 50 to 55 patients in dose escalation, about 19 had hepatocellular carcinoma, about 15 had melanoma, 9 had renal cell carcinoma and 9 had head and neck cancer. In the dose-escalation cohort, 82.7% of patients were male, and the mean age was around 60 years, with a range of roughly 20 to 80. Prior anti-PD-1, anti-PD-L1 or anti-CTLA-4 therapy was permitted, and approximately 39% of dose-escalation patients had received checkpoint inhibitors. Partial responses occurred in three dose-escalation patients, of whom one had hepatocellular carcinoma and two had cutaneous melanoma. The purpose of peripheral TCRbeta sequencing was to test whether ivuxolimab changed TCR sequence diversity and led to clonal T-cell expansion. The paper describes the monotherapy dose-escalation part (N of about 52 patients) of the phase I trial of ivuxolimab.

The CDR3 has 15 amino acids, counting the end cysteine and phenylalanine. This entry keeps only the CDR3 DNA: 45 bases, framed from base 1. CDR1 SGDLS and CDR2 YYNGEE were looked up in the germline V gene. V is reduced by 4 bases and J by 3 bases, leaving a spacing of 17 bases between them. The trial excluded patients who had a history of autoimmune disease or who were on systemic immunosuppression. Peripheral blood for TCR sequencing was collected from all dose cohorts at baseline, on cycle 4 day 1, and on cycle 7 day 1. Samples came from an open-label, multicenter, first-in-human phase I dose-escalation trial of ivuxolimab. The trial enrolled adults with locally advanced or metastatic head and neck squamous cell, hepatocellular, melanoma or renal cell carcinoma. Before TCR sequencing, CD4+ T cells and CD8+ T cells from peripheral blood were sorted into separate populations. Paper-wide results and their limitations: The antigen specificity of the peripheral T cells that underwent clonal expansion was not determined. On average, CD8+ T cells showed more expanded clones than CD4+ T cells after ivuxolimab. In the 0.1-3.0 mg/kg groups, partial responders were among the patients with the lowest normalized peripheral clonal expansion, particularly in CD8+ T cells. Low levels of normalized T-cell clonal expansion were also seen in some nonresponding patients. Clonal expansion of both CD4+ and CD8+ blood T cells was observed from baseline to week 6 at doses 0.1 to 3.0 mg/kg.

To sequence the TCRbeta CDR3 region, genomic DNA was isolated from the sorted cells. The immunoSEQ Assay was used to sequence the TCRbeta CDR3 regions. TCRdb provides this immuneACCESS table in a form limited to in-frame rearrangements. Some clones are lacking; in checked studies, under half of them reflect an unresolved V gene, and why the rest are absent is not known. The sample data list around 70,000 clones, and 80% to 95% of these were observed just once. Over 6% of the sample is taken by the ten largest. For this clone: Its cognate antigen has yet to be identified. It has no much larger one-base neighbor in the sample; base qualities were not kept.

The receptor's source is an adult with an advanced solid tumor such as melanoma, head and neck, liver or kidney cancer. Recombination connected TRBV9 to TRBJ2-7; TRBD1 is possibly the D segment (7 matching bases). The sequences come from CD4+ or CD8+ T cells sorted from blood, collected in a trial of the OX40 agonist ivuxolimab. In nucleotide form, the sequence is TGTGCCAGCAGCTCAGGGGGGTCTCCGGTCTACGAGCAGTACTTC. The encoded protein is CASSSGGSPVYEQYF.